This T cell receptor beta chain emerged from a study of tumor-infiltrating lymphocytes in primary liver carcinoma. A primer in the constant region served to generate TCR beta cDNA from 500 ng of total RNA. Slightly modified ARM-PCR with three nested multiplex PCR rounds yielded TCR beta libraries. TRBV1-TRBV30 forward primers paired with a C-beta reverse primer were used in the first two PCR rounds, which ran approximately 11 cycles each. TCRdb analysed the multiplex PCR reads with MiXCR anew, one entry per CDR3 protein. This sample has about 320,000 distinct CDR3 sequences; approximately 60% occur once, and the top ten carry more than 8.5%. The V end was cut by 3 bases, the J end by 4 bases, with 16 bases between. From germline, CDR1 is MNHEY and CDR2 SVGEGT. The CDR3 is 16 residues long. Germline DNA was extracted too, while blood RNA derived from unsorted whole blood. Approximately 4 milliliters of peripheral blood were gathered ahead of the operation.

The clonotype originates from a man aged 40-49 years with primary liver carcinoma and hepatitis B virus infection. Sequenced sample: peripheral blood. This chain joins TRBV6-2 or TRBV6-3 and TRBJ1-5; D is unclear. The CDR3 DNA reads as TGTGCCAGCAGTTATCCGGATGAGAGGCGGAATCAGCCCCAGCATTTT. Translated, it gives CASSYPDERRNQPQHF.